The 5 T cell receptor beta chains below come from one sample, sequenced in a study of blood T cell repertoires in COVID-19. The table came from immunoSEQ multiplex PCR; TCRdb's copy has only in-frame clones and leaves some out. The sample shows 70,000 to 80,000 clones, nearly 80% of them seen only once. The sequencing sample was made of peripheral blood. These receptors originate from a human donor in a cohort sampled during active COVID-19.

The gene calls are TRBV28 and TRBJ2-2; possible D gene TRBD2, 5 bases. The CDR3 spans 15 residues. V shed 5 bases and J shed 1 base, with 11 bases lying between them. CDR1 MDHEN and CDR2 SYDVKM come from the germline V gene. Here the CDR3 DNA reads TGTGCCAGCAGTCTACTAGTACAGAACACCGGGGAGCTGTTTTTT. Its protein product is CASSLLVQNTGELFF.

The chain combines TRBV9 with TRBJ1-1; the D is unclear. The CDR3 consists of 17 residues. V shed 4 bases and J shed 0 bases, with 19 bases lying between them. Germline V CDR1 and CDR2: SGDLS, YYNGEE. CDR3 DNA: TGTGCCAGCAGCTTACCCGAAGGTGACTTAATGAACACTGAAGCTTTCTTT. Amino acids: CASSLPEGDLMNTEAFF.

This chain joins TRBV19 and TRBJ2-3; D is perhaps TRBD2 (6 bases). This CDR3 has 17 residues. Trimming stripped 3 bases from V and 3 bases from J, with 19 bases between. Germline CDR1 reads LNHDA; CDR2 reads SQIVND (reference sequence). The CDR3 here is CASSMAGSGRGTDTQYF. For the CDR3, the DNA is TGTGCCAGTAGTATGGCCGGGAGCGGTAGGGGAACAGATACGCAGTATTTT.

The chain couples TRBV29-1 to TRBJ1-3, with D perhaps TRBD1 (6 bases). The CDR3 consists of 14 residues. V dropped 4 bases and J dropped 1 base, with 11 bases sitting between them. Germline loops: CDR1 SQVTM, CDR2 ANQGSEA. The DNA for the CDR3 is TGCAGCGTTGGGGACACCCCATCTGGAAACACCATATATTTT. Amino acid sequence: CSVGDTPSGNTIYF.

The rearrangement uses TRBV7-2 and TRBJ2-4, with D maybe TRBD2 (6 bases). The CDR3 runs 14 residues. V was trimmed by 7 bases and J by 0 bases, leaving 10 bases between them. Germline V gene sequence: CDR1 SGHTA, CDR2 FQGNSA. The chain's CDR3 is CASNPGGAKNIQYF. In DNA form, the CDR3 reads TGTGCCAGCAATCCCGGGGGAGCCAAAAACATTCAGTACTTC.